This T cell receptor beta chain was captured in a study of cytomegalovirus exposure and HLA in healthy donors. General study results and limits: The records held CMV serostatus as the only immune exposure information.

Primers included in the PCR were 60 Vbeta and 13 Jbeta primers. The table came from immunoSEQ multiplex PCR; TCRdb's copy has only in-frame clones and leaves some out. The profile shows about 140,000 clones, over 75% of them singletons. As to this clone: Its antigen is currently unknown.

The sequence was collected from a woman between 40 and 50 years old in good health and CMV-seronegative. Sequencing used PBMCs.

CDR3 in amino acids: CASRSRASGTGDEQFF. The CDR3 coding sequence is TGCGCCAGCCGATCTCGGGCTAGCGGGACCGGCGATGAGCAGTTCTTC. The chain joins TRBV5-1 to TRBJ2-1, with TRBD2 matching 9 bases. The germline V gene encodes CDR1 SGHRS and CDR2 YFSETQ. This CDR3 contains 16 residues. The V and J ends lost 7 bases and 8 bases, in that order; junction bases with no gene match: 16.